This entry lists 18 T cell receptor beta chains sequenced from one sample in a study of blood T cell repertoires in COVID-19. TCRdb keeps only in-frame clones here, not all; method: immunoSEQ multiplex PCR. This table has some 100,000 clones, 81% appearing once. Material: peripheral blood. These receptor sequences come from a human donor in a cohort sampled during active COVID-19.

The rearrangement uses TRBV30 and TRBJ1-5; 9 positions match TRBD1. This CDR3 has 13 residues. Trimming removed 5 bases from V and 2 bases from J; junction bases left unmatched: 1. The germline V gene encodes CDR1 GTSNPN and CDR2 SVGIG (reference sequence). For the CDR3, the DNA is TGTGCCTGGGACAGGGGGGGCAATCAGCCCCAGCATTTT. Protein: CAWDRGGNQPQHF.

V gene TRBV11-1 combines with J gene TRBJ2-2; maybe TRBD1 (6 bases). The CDR3 consists of 16 residues. Germline V CDR1 and CDR2: SGHAT, FQDESV (reference sequence). The germline V and J ends were trimmed by 5 bases and 1 base, with 14 bases remaining between them. For the CDR3, the DNA is TGTGCCAGCAGCCTTTTACAGGGAATGAACACCGGGGAGCTGTTTTTT. Translation: CASSLLQGMNTGELFF.

The V and J genes are TRBV5-1 and TRBJ1-1; a possible D gene is TRBD1 (6 bases). The CDR3 length is 15 residues. Germline V gene sequence: CDR1 SGHRS, CDR2 YFSETQ. The V end lost 0 bases, the J end lost 0 bases, and 9 bases lay between the germline ends. The CDR3 protein is CASSLGTDLNTEAFF. CDR3 DNA: TGCGCCAGCAGCTTGGGGACAGACCTGAACACTGAAGCTTTCTTT.

The chain has TRBV7-9 and TRBJ1-4, with a weak D call TRBD1 (6 bases). The germline CDR1 and CDR2 sequences are SEHNR and FQNEAQ (reference sequence). Deletions cut 1 base from V and 6 bases from J, with 15 bases between. The CDR3 sequence is 16 residues long. The CDR3 protein is CASSLGRTADYEKLFF. The CDR3, as DNA: TGTGCCAGCAGCTTAGGCCGGACAGCTGACTATGAAAAACTGTTTTTT.

V is TRBV10-2 and J is TRBJ2-7; D not resolved. The V end was cut by 6 bases, the J end by 6 bases, with 9 bases between. Germline lookup yields CDR1 WSHSY and CDR2 SAAADI. The CDR3 consists of 11 residues. DNA for the CDR3: TGCGCCAGCAGCGTCGAGGCCGAGCAGTACTTC. Amino acids: CASSVEAEQYF.

This chain joins TRBV7-7 and TRBJ2-5; D is perhaps TRBD2 (5 bases). The CDR3 has 14 residues. V gave up 1 base and J gave up 4 bases, with 10 bases separating them. Germline V gives CDR1 SSHAT, CDR2 FNYEAQ (reference sequence). The CDR3: CASSLGPEGETQYF. The CDR3 coding sequence is TGTGCCAGCAGCTTAGGCCCCGAGGGAGAGACCCAGTACTTC.

The CDR3 sequence is CASSFAGVGYEQYF. DNA for the CDR3: TGTGCCAGCAGCTTTGCGGGGGTAGGGTACGAGCAGTACTTC. This chain uses TRBV5-6 with TRBJ2-7; 7 bases line up with TRBD2. Per the germline V gene, CDR1 is SGHDT and CDR2 is YYEEEE. The CDR3 is 14 residues long. Unmatched junction bases numbered 6, after V lost 2 bases and J lost 4 bases.

The chain links TRBV2 to TRBJ2-7; 15 nucleotides agree with TRBD2. Germline CDR1 and CDR2: SNHLY and FYNNEI. This CDR3 spans 19 amino acids. The ends lost 5 bases at V and 2 bases at J; junction bases unmatched: 13. CDR3 nucleotides: TGTGCCAGCAGTCTACAAAGGACTAGCGGGGGGGCTTTTGCCTACGAGCAGTACTTC. Translated: CASSLQRTSGGAFAYEQYF.

The chain carries TRBV7-2 and TRBJ1-1; weak D call: TRBD1 (5 bases). There are 15 residues in the CDR3. Germline CDR1 SGHTA, CDR2 FQGNSA. Trimming stripped 10 bases from V and 5 bases from J, with 23 bases between. CDR3 coding DNA: TGTGCCACAAAGAAGGGGCCCGGGAGAGAAACTGAAGCTTTCTTT. Its translation: CATKKGPGRETEAFF.

The J gene is TRBJ2-2, the V gene TRBV10-1; TRBD2 matches at 10 bases. The V gene end was trimmed by 10 bases and the J gene end by 3 bases; junction bases not matched to a gene: 11. Germline assignment: CDR1 WNHNN and CDR2 SYGVQD (reference sequence). The CDR3 loop spans 16 amino acids. This chain's CDR3 is CATPIPGTSDTGELFF. CDR3 DNA: TGCGCCACTCCCATACCCGGGACTAGCGACACCGGGGAGCTGTTTTTT.

This sequence joins TRBV6-6 and TRBJ1-1, with 9 positions matching TRBD1. The CDR3 is made up of 14 amino acids. Looked up from germline, CDR1 is MNHNY and CDR2 is SVGAGI (reference sequence). Trimming at V came to 5 bases and at J to 5 bases, leaving 6 bases not matched to a gene. CDR3 DNA: TGTGCCAGCAGTCAAACAGGGGGCAGTACTGAAGCTTTCTTT. Encoded protein: CASSQTGGSTEAFF.

The count of this clone is one. The chain recombines TRBV29-1 with TRBJ1-1; TRBD1 agrees at 8 bases. Germline lookup yields CDR1 SQVTM and CDR2 ANQGSEA. CDR3 length: 13 amino acids. The V and J ends lost 4 bases and 6 bases, in that order; junction bases with no gene match: 7. The CDR3 loop reads CSVVPQGVSEAFF. Written as DNA, the CDR3 is TGCAGCGTTGTCCCACAGGGGGTTTCTGAAGCTTTCTTT.

The chain is built from TRBV2 and TRBJ2-7; 8 positions agree with TRBD1. Germline CDR1 and CDR2: SNHLY and FYNNEI. V lost 6 bases, J lost 6 bases, and 16 bases stayed unmatched. The CDR3 consists of 16 residues. The CDR3 sequence: CASSPSSVDRAGEQYF. The CDR3, as DNA: TGTGCCAGCAGCCCAAGTAGTGTGGACAGGGCCGGCGAGCAGTACTTC. The whole variable domain, filled in from reference TRBV2 and TRBJ2-7, reads EPEVTQTPSHQVTQMGQEVILRCVPISNHLYFYWYRQILGQKVEFLVSFYNNEISEKSEIFDDQFSVERPDGSNFTLKIRSTKLEDSAMYFCASSPSSVDRAGEQYFGPGTRLTVT.

Only one count was recorded for this clone. The V call is TRBV28, the J call TRBJ2-3; D perhaps matches TRBD2 (6 bases). The CDR3 runs to 16 residues. Germline V gene lookup returns CDR1 MDHEN and CDR2 SYDVKM. The V gene lost 5 bases and the J gene lost 3 bases, with 18 bases spanning the gap. Here the CDR3 DNA reads TGTGCCAGCAGTCCCGTGGGACTGTCGGTGACAGATACGCAGTATTTT. It codes for CASSPVGLSVTDTQYF.

This chain joins TRBV15 and TRBJ2-5; TRBD2 matches at 12 bases. The germline gives CDR1 LNHNV, CDR2 YYDKDF (reference sequence). The CDR3 is 15 amino acids. The J segment lost 9 bases and the V segment lost 1 base, leaving 6 bases of the junction unmatched. In DNA form, the CDR3 reads TGTGCCACCAGCAGAGGACTAGCGGGGGACGCGGCCCAGTACTTC. This codes for CATSRGLAGDAAQYF.

This sequence joins TRBV6-2 or TRBV6-3 and TRBJ2-7; 8 positions agree with TRBD1. From germline, CDR1 is MNHEY and CDR2 SVGEGT. V shed 1 base, J shed 4 bases, and the junction held 3 bases outside the gene matches. CDR3 size: 14 residues. The CDR3 nucleotides are TGTGCCAGCAGTTACTGGACAGGGATGTACGAGCAGTACTTC. This sequence encodes CASSYWTGMYEQYF.

There are a few counts of this clone. The V call is TRBV19, the J call TRBJ1-5; D remains ambiguous. This CDR3 contains 16 residues. Trimming removed 4 bases at V and 0 bases at J, with 13 bases between. Germline loops: CDR1 LNHDA, CDR2 SQIVND (reference sequence). CDR3: CASSSGGLYSNQPQHF. Here the CDR3 DNA reads TGTGCCAGTAGTAGCGGTGGATTATATAGCAATCAGCCCCAGCATTTT.

The rearrangement uses TRBV7-9 and TRBJ2-7; 9 nucleotides line up with TRBD1. The germline CDR1 and CDR2 sequences are SEHNR and FQNEAQ (reference sequence). The CDR3 runs to 14 residues. With V trimmed by 5 bases and J by 4 bases, 6 bases remained unmatched. CDR3 in DNA: TGTGCCAGCAGCATCAGACAGGGGGGGTACGAGCAGTACTTC. Residues: CASSIRQGGYEQYF.